The subject of this entry is one TCR beta chain. TCRdb recomputed calls from the 5' RACE reads with MiXCR, one row per CDR3 protein. The table shows 60,000 to 65,000 distinct CDR3 sequences, with around 9.9% occurring only once. These data belong to a study of early T cells in non-severe SARS-CoV-2 infection. Germline V CDR1 and CDR2: SEHNR, FQNEAQ (reference sequence). Between the trimmed V and J ends, which lost 1 base and 4 bases, there was a span of 13 bases. The CDR3 has 15 amino acids. The sample taken for sequencing was whole blood. The TCR sequence derives from an adult who was a healthcare worker with PCR-confirmed SARS-CoV-2 infection or an uninfected control (not recorded which). This chain uses TRBV7-9 with TRBJ1-2; no clear D gene. CDR3 in amino acids: CASSLGLSQSYGYTF. The CDR3 DNA reads as TGTGCCAGCAGCTTAGGTCTGTCGCAGTCCTATGGCTACACCTTC. Variable domain in full (rest from reference TRBV7-9 and TRBJ1-2): DTGVSQNPRHKITKRGQNVTFRCDPISEHNRLYWYRQTLGQGPEFLTYFQNEAQLEKSRLLSDRFSAERPKGSFSTLEIQRTEQGDSAMYLCASSLGLSQSYGYTFGSGTRLTVV.